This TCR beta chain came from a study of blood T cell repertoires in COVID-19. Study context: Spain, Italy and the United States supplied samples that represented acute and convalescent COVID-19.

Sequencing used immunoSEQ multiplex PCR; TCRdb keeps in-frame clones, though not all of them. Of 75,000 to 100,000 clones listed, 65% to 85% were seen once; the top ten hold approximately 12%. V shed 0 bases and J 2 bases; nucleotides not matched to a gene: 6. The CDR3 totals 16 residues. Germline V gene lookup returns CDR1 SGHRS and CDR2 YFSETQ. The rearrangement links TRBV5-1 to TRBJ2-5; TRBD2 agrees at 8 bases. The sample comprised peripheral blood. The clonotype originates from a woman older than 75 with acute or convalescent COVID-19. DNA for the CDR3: TGCGCCAGCAGCTTGGAAGCGGGGGCAATTCAAGAGACCCAGTACTTC. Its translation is CASSLEAGAIQETQYF.